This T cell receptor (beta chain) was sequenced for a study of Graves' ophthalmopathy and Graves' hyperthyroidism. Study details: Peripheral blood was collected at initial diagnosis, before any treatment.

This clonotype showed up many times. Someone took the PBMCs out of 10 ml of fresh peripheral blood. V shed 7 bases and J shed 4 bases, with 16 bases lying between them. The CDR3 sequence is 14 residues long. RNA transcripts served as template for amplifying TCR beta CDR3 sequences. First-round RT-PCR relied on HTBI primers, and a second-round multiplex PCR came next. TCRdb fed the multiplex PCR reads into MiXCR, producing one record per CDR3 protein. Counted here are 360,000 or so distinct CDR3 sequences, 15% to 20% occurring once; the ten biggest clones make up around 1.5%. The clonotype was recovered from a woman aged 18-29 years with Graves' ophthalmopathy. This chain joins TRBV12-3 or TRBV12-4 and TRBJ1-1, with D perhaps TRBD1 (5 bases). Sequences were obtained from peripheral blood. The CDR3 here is CASIPGQGGTEAFF. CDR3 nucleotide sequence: TGTGCCAGCATCCCGGGGCAGGGAGGCACTGAAGCTTTCTTT.